These 25 T cell receptor beta chains were sequenced from one sample in a study of T cells in Graves' hyperthyroidism and ophthalmopathy. Amplified TCR beta CDR3 regions came from RNA transcripts. TCR CDR3 regions were first amplified by RT-PCR with HTBI primers. In TCRdb, the multiplex PCR reads were re-called with MiXCR into one record per CDR3 protein. Of about 400,000 distinct CDR3 sequences detected, about 14% appear once; the ten largest clones hold approximately 29%. The source material was blood. The source of these receptors is a man between 50 and 59 years old with Graves' ophthalmopathy.

CDR3 coding DNA: TGTGCCAGCAGCGTAGGACTAGCGTCCTACAATGAGCAGTTCTTC. Its protein is CASSVGLASYNEQFF. This sequence joins TRBV11-2 and TRBJ2-1; TRBD2 aligns across 9 bases. The germline gives CDR1 SGHAT, CDR2 FQNNGV. After removal of 5 bases from V and 1 base from J, the junction contained 3 bases not matched to a gene. The length of the CDR3 is 15 residues.

Ten or more counts support this clonotype. The chain couples TRBV7-8 to TRBJ2-1; D gene unclear. The V gene lost 1 base and the J gene lost 0 bases, with 10 bases spanning the gap. Germline V CDR1 and CDR2: SGHVS, FQNEAQ. The CDR3 runs to 16 residues. The CDR3 DNA reads TGTGCCAGCAGCTTAGAGGCGCGCGGCTCCTACAATGAGCAGTTCTTC. Translated: CASSLEARGSYNEQFF.

This clonotype was counted only a few times. The CDR3 nucleotides are TGCGCCAGCCGGCCAACTAGCGGGAGGCCTAAAAGGAACACCGGGGAGCTGTTTTTT. Amino acid sequence: CASRPTSGRPKRNTGELFF. J is TRBJ2-2 and V is TRBV10-1; 12 bases align to TRBD2. The CDR3 contains 19 residues. CDR1 and CDR2 from the germline V gene are WNHNN and SYGVQD (reference sequence). J gave up 1 base and V 8 bases, and 14 bases lay outside the gene matches.

As to this clonotype: A single base separates this from a much larger clone, so it may be a read error. The rearrangement links TRBV5-1 to TRBJ1-6, with a weak D call TRBD1 (5 bases). CDR3 size: 14 residues. Germline V lookup: CDR1 SGHRS, CDR2 YFSETQ. DNA of the CDR3: TGCGCCAGCAGCTTCGGGGACGATAATTCACCCTTCCACTTT. Translated: CASSFGDDNSPFHF.

This clonotype has only a few counts. V and J are TRBV7-9 and TRBJ2-1, with TRBD2 as a possible D gene (6 bases). The CDR3 has 14 amino acids. Per the germline V gene, CDR1 is SEHNR and CDR2 is FQNEAQ (reference sequence). V was trimmed by 8 bases and J by 4 bases, leaving 15 bases between them. CDR3 in DNA: TGTGCCAGCGGTATAGCGGTCTCTTACAATGAGCAGTTCTTC. Translation gives CASGIAVSYNEQFF.

This clonotype was counted many times. V is TRBV19 and J is TRBJ2-7; 8 nucleotides match TRBD2. Germline CDR1 and CDR2: LNHDA and SQIVND (reference sequence). V shed 11 bases and J 3 bases; nucleotides not matched to a gene: 15. This CDR3 contains 15 residues. The CDR3 DNA sequence: TGTGCCCTAGTAGGAAAAGAGCGGGAGTTCTACGAGCAGTACTTC. This codes for CALVGKEREFYEQYF.

This clonotype was seen repeatedly, ten times or more. This chain links TRBV7-9 with TRBJ2-1; 12 bases are shared with TRBD2. The germline V gene encodes CDR1 SEHNR and CDR2 FQNEAQ (reference sequence). The CDR3 consists of 15 residues. J was trimmed by 5 bases and V by 4 bases; bases with no gene match: 3. This CDR3 reads CASSSLAGGHNEQFF. CDR3 sequence (DNA): TGTGCCAGCAGCTCACTAGCGGGAGGCCACAATGAGCAGTTCTTC.

This clonotype was detected ten times or more. V and J are TRBV3-1 and TRBJ2-7, with 7 bases lining up with TRBD2. This CDR3 region has 15 residues. From germline, CDR1 is LGHDT and CDR2 YNNKEL (reference sequence). V gave up 0 bases and J gave up 0 bases; unmatched junction bases: 2. CDR3 nucleotide sequence: TGTGCCAGCAGCCAAGATAGCGGGTTCTCCTACGAGCAGTACTTC. It encodes CASSQDSGFSYEQYF.

This clonotype has a handful of counts. J is TRBJ2-5 and V is TRBV6-1, with D hard to call. CDR1 is MNHNS, CDR2 SASEGT, per germline. The CDR3 totals 11 residues. Trimming shortened V by 8 bases and J by 5 bases, and 9 bases separated the two germline ends. CDR3 nucleotides: TGTGCCAGCGCACACAGTGAGACCCAGTACTTC. Protein sequence: CASAHSETQYF.

At least ten counts were recorded for this clonotype. The chain is built from TRBV27 and TRBJ1-5; unclear D gene. Trimming left V 2 bases short and J 4 bases short, with 12 bases between. Per the germline V gene, CDR1 is MNHEY and CDR2 is SMNVEV (reference sequence). This CDR3 spans 15 amino acids. CDR3 sequence (DNA): TGTGCCAGCAGTTTAGTGTCAAACCCGAATCAGCCCCAGCATTTT. The encoded protein is CASSLVSNPNQPQHF.

The V call is TRBV5-6, the J call TRBJ1-2, with D unresolved. With 4 bases removed from V and 4 bases from J, the gap between germline ends came to 20 bases. Germline CDR1 is SGHDT and CDR2 is YYEEEE. The length of the CDR3 is 16 residues. CDR3 residues: CASSGPVAGSGYGYTF. CDR3 nucleotide sequence: TGTGCCAGCAGCGGCCCCGTCGCCGGGTCGGGCTATGGCTACACCTTC.

This clonotype was counted only a few times. The V call is TRBV4-2, the J call TRBJ2-3; 7 bases fit TRBD2. V shed 6 bases, J shed 2 bases, and the junction held 11 bases outside the gene matches. This CDR3 is 16 amino acids long. Germline CDR1 is LGHNA and CDR2 is YNFKEQ. The CDR3 nucleotides are TGTGCCAGCAGTCCGAGGAGCGGGGAGTACACAGATACGCAGTATTTT. It yields the protein CASSPRSGEYTDTQYF.

Of note for this clonotype: Possible read error: a much larger clone is one base away. The CDR3, as DNA: TGTGCCACCGGTGATCAGGACTTACCCTACGAGCAGTACTTC. This sequence encodes CATGDQDLPYEQYF. The gene calls are TRBV24-1 and TRBJ2-7; D might be TRBD2 (5 bases). The germline V gene encodes CDR1 KGHDR and CDR2 SFDVKD. This CDR3 has 14 amino acids.

This clonotype occurred many times. The chain joins TRBV29-1 to TRBJ1-1; weak D call: TRBD1 (5 bases). The V end lost 4 bases, the J end lost 0 bases, and 12 bases lay between the germline ends. CDR1 and CDR2 (germline): SQVTM, ANQGSEA. CDR3 length: 14 amino acids. CDR3 protein: CSVVWRGLNTEAFF. For the CDR3, the DNA is TGCAGCGTTGTATGGAGGGGCCTGAACACTGAAGCTTTCTTT.

This clonotype occurred a few times. V gene TRBV25-1 combines with J gene TRBJ2-7, with D unresolved. Trimming stripped 2 bases from V and 0 bases from J, with 11 bases between. The CDR3 runs 15 residues. Germline values: CDR1 MGHDK, CDR2 SYGVNS. Written as DNA, the CDR3 is TGTGCCAGCAGTGAAGGTGTGGAACCCTCCTACGAGCAGTACTTC. Its translation: CASSEGVEPSYEQYF.

This clonotype was picked up many times. V and J are TRBV7-3 and TRBJ2-3; no clear D gene. Germline values: CDR1 SGHTA, CDR2 FQGTGA. The CDR3 runs to 14 residues. The ends were cut back, 3 bases at V and 5 bases at J, with 12 bases in the middle. The CDR3 here is CASSLGTGGDTQYF. The CDR3 coding sequence is TGTGCCAGCAGCTTGGGAACCGGTGGAGATACGCAGTATTTT.

This clonotype showed up many times. This chain joins TRBV20-1 and TRBJ1-1; D is ambiguous. Germline CDR1 is DFQATT and CDR2 is SNEGSKA (reference sequence). The CDR3 runs to 12 residues. V lost 7 bases, J lost 4 bases, and 13 bases lay in between. Written as DNA, the CDR3 is TGCAGTGGTTTCTGGGAGAGCACTGAAGCTTTCTTT. Encoded protein: CSGFWESTEAFF.

This clonotype appeared many times. The chain has TRBV6-1 and TRBJ2-5, with 8 bases aligning to TRBD1. The V and J ends lost 7 bases and 4 bases, in that order; junction bases with no gene match: 5. The CDR3 has 13 residues. In germline, CDR1 is MNHNS, CDR2 SASEGT. CDR3 DNA sequence: TGTGCCAGCACGACAGGGGTTAGAGAGACCCAGTACTTC. Encoded protein: CASTTGVRETQYF.

This clonotype was counted at least ten times. The rearrangement links TRBV7-9 to TRBJ1-1; D is uncertain. Trimming took 5 bases from V and 6 from J, leaving 16 bases between them. Germline CDR1 is SEHNR and CDR2 is FQNEAQ (reference sequence). The CDR3 runs 14 residues. The CDR3 bases are TGTGCCAGCAGCACCTACCAGGTGAGTGCTGAAGCTTTCTTT. As protein: CASSTYQVSAEAFF. Together with reference TRBV7-9 and TRBJ1-1, the CDR3 gives the full variable domain: DTGVSQNPRHKITKRGQNVTFRCDPISEHNRLYWYRQTLGQGPEFLTYFQNEAQLEKSRLLSDRFSAERPKGSFSTLEIQRTEQGDSAMYLCASSTYQVSAEAFFGQGTRLTVV.

In its sample, this clonotype was seen many times. The V gene is TRBV2, the J gene TRBJ2-5, with D possibly called TRBD1 or TRBD2 (5 bases each). V was clipped by 8 bases and J by 2 bases, with 12 bases between them. Germline CDR1 and CDR2: SNHLY and FYNNEI. CDR3 length: 13 amino acids. CDR3 region: CASFRDAQETQYF. The DNA for the CDR3 is TGTGCCAGCTTCCGGGACGCTCAAGAGACCCAGTACTTC.

The V call is TRBV6-5, the J call TRBJ1-1; D remains unclear. CDR3 length: 14 amino acids. With 1 base removed from V and 10 bases from J, the gap between germline ends came to 16 bases. The germline V gene has CDR1 MNHEY and CDR2 SVGAGI. CDR3 sequence (DNA): TGTGCCAGCAGTTACTTGAGGGCTCCGCGGGTAGCTTTCTTT. It is translated as CASSYLRAPRVAFF.

Many counts were recorded for this clonotype. V gene TRBV20-1 combines with J gene TRBJ2-3; D remains unclear. Trimming pared 2 bases from V and 1 base from J, leaving 10 bases between. The germline V gene encodes CDR1 DFQATT and CDR2 SNEGSKA (reference sequence). The CDR3 consists of 14 residues. The CDR3 region is CSARTMTRTDTQYF. CDR3 DNA sequence: TGCAGTGCTAGAACGATGACCCGCACAGATACGCAGTATTTT.

As concerns this clonotype: A single base separates this from a much larger clone, so it may be a read error. The chain carries TRBV27 and TRBJ2-7; 8 nucleotides match TRBD2. This CDR3 is 17 amino acids long. Trimming took 6 bases from V and 7 from J; bases not matched to a gene: 20. Germline V gene sequence: CDR1 MNHEY, CDR2 SMNVEV (reference sequence). CDR3 sequence (DNA): TGTGCCAGCAGCCAAGGGAGGGGGGGAGCGGGAGCTCGTGAGCAGTACTTC. Its translation: CASSQGRGGAGAREQYF.

This clonotype appeared many times. The chain couples TRBV3-1 to TRBJ2-7; D is possibly TRBD2 (6 bases). CDR3 length: 13 amino acids. Deletions cut 1 base from V and 10 bases from J, with 14 bases between. Germline V lookup: CDR1 LGHDT, CDR2 YNNKEL (reference sequence). CDR3 residues: CASSQGSAGSQYF. The DNA of the CDR3 is TGTGCCAGCAGCCAAGGGAGCGCGGGGTCACAGTACTTC.

This clonotype was observed at least ten times. The V call is TRBV20-1, the J call TRBJ1-6, with 7 positions matching TRBD1. Losses at the gene ends were 2 bases for V and 5 bases for J; bases not matched to a gene: 9. CDR1 is DFQATT and CDR2 is SNEGSKA in the germline V gene (reference sequence). The CDR3 totals 16 residues. CDR3: CSARLPGQMNNSPLHF. The CDR3 region has the DNA TGCAGTGCTAGATTACCGGGACAGATGAATAATTCACCCCTCCACTTT.